The source of this T cell receptor (beta chain) is a study of T cells after yellow fever vaccination. V was clipped by 0 bases and J by 6 bases; unmatched bases: 6. Germline values: CDR1 SGHRS, CDR2 YFSETQ. The CDR3 has 15 residues. TCRdb itself ran the 5' RACE reads through MiXCR, one entry per CDR3 protein. The sample includes a few hundred thousand distinct CDR3 sequences, roughly 7.2% of them seen just once. Sample: CD4+ T cells sorted from PBMCs, taken 15 days after the yellow fever booster vaccination. The sequence derives from a man aged 25 to 40 who received the YFV17D yellow fever vaccine. The chain recombines TRBV5-1 with TRBJ2-1, with 7 bases fitting TRBD1. CDR3 amino acids: CASSLAGQSSNEQFF. In nucleotides, the CDR3 is TGCGCCAGCAGCTTGGCGGGACAGTCTAGCAATGAGCAGTTCTTC.